The T cell receptor beta chain under discussion was sequenced for a study of patients and donors after allogeneic stem cell transplantation. CDR1 and CDR2 (germline): DFQATT, SNEGSKA (reference sequence). J lost 9 bases, V lost 7 bases, and 9 bases had no gene match. The CDR3 has 12 amino acids. MiXCR, run by TCRdb on the RT-PCR reads, gives a single entry per CDR3 protein. The sample shows around 150,000 distinct CDR3 sequences, about a third of them seen only once. The sequencing input was blood, either unsorted or a sorted T cell fraction (not recorded which). This receptor was taken from a human donor who was either an allogeneic HSCT recipient or a stem cell or donor lymphocyte infusion donor (not recorded which). It is not recorded whose cells these are; they may come from a transplant donor. V usage is TRBV20-1 and J usage is TRBJ2-1, with TRBD1 matching over 7 bases. The CDR3 sequence is CSGMTGIGEQFF. The CDR3 nucleotides are TGCAGTGGGATGACAGGGATTGGTGAGCAGTTCTTC.